What follows are 8 T cell receptor beta chains derived from one specimen sequenced in a study of response to subunit inactivated influenza vaccine. TCRdb recomputed calls from the RT-PCR reads with MiXCR, one row per CDR3 protein. The repertoire holds 650,000 to 800,000 distinct CDR3 sequences, approximately 15% seen once, with around 6.5% in the top ten. This sample comprised PBMCs from blood, obtained about 14 days before vaccination. These receptors all stem from a man between 50 and 59 years old who received an inactivated influenza vaccine.

This clonotype came up a few times. The genes are TRBV27 and TRBJ1-1, with a possible D match to TRBD1 (5 bases). Trimming left V 0 bases short and J 3 bases short, with 17 bases between. There are 17 residues in the CDR3. In germline, CDR1 is MNHEY, CDR2 SMNVEV (reference sequence). CDR3 sequence (DNA): TGTGCCAGCAGTTTATCTCGTTACAGGATCCTTCACACTGAAGCTTTCTTT. Its translation is CASSLSRYRILHTEAFF.

The rearrangement joins TRBV24-1 to TRBJ2-7; TRBD2 aligns across 9 bases. The germline CDR1 and CDR2 sequences are KGHDR and SFDVKD. The CDR3 contains 15 residues. The ends lost 3 bases at V and 4 bases at J; junction bases unmatched: 6. This CDR3 reads CATSDPRTSVYEQYF. In DNA form, the CDR3 reads TGTGCCACCAGTGATCCCCGGACTAGCGTGTACGAGCAGTACTTC.

This clonotype was detected a few times. This chain connects TRBV20-1 to TRBJ1-1; no firm D call. Germline lookup yields CDR1 DFQATT and CDR2 SNEGSKA (reference sequence). V was trimmed by 2 bases and J by 1 base, leaving 8 bases between them. The CDR3 length is 13 residues. CDR3 protein: CSARRQQNTEAFF. The CDR3 DNA is TGCAGTGCTAGAAGGCAACAGAACACTGAAGCTTTCTTT.

This clonotype was recorded a few times. The V and J genes are TRBV29-1 and TRBJ2-1, with 8 bases matching TRBD1. Germline trimming cut 2 bases from V and 8 bases from J; bases unmatched to any gene: 8. The CDR3 covers 14 residues. Germline CDR1 is SQVTM and CDR2 is ANQGSEA. The CDR3 here is CSVEFAGGGYEQFF. The CDR3 nucleotides are TGCAGCGTTGAATTTGCAGGGGGCGGCTATGAGCAGTTCTTC.

This clonotype came up a few times. The chain joins TRBV7-3 to TRBJ2-3; unclear D gene. Per the germline V gene, CDR1 is SGHTA and CDR2 is FQGTGA. V dropped 5 bases and J dropped 3 bases, with 12 bases sitting between them. There are 14 residues in the CDR3. CDR3 sequence: CASSRGGMTDTQYF. CDR3 coding DNA: TGTGCCAGCAGCCGAGGCGGTATGACAGATACGCAGTATTTT.

In its sample, this clonotype was seen a few times. V is TRBV11-2 and J is TRBJ1-1; 7 bases are shared with TRBD1. CDR3 length: 12 amino acids. J was trimmed by 7 bases and V by 6 bases; bases with no gene match: 5. Germline V gives CDR1 SGHAT, CDR2 FQNNGV. For the CDR3, the DNA is TGTGCCAGCAGACGGACAGGACTTGAAGCTTTCTTT. Translated, it gives CASRRTGLEAFF.

The rearrangement uses TRBV20-1 and TRBJ2-7, with D perhaps TRBD2 (5 bases). Germline CDR1 and CDR2: DFQATT and SNEGSKA (reference sequence). Trimming took off 6 bases at V and 3 bases at J, with 12 bases between the two ends. CDR3 size: 12 residues. In DNA form, the CDR3 reads TGCAGTGCGGCTCGGGGTGGCTACGAGCAGTACTTC. Its protein is CSAARGGYEQYF.

This clonotype was picked up a small number of times. The V gene is TRBV9, the J gene TRBJ2-5; D is undetermined. This CDR3 is 13 amino acids long. CDR1 and CDR2 (germline): SGDLS, YYNGEE. Trimming cost V 4 bases and J 2 bases, with 9 bases left between them. Written as DNA, the CDR3 is TGTGCCAGCAGCTCCCGCCCGCAAGAGACCCAGTACTTC. It specifies CASSSRPQETQYF. Together with reference TRBV9 and TRBJ2-5, the CDR3 gives the full variable domain: DSGVTQTPKHLITATGQRVTLRCSPRSGDLSVYWYQQSLDQGLQFLIQYYNGEERAKGNILERFSAQQFPDLHSELNLSSLELGDSALYFCASSSRPQETQYFGPGTRLLVL.